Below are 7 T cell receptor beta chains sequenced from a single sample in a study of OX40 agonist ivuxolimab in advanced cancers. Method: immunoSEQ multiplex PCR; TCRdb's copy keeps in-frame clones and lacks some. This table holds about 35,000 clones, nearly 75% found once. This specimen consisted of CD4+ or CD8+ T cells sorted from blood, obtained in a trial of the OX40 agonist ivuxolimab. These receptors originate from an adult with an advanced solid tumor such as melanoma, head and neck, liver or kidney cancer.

This CDR3 reads CASSFSNSPLHF. CDR3 bases: TGTGCCAGCAGTTTTTCTAATTCACCCCTCCACTTT. J is TRBJ1-6 and V is TRBV27; D not certain. The CDR3 sequence is 12 residues long. Trimming removed 3 bases from V and 6 bases from J, with 3 bases in between. CDR1 and CDR2 from the germline V gene are MNHEY and SMNVEV (reference sequence).

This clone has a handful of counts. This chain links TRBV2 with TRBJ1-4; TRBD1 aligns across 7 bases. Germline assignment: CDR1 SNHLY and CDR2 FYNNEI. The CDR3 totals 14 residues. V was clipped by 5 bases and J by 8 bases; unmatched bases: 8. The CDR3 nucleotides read TGTGCCAGCAGTCCGACAGGGTTTGGGGAAAAACTGTTTTTT. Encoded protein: CASSPTGFGEKLFF.

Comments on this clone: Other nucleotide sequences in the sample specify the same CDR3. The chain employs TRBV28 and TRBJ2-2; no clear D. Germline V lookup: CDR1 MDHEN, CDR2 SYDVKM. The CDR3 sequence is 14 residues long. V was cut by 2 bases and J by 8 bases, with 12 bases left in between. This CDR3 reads CASSLHTSPGELFF. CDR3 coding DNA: TGTGCCAGCAGTTTACATACCTCACCAGGGGAGCTGTTTTTT.

CDR3 nucleotides: TGTGCCAGTAGTATGAAGTGGAACACTGAAGCTTTCTTT. Translated: CASSMKWNTEAFF. The J gene is TRBJ1-1, the V gene TRBV19; D ambiguous. V was cut by 3 bases and J by 1 base, with 6 bases left in between. The CDR3 length is 13 residues. Germline V lookup: CDR1 LNHDA, CDR2 SQIVND (reference sequence).

The CDR3 spells CASSTRTGHGELFF. The CDR3 nucleotides are TGTGCCAGCAGCACGCGGACAGGGCACGGGGAGCTGTTTTTT. V and J are TRBV11-3 and TRBJ2-2; 8 bases map to TRBD1. Trimming took 5 bases from V and 7 from J; bases not matched to a gene: 6. The CDR3 covers 14 residues. Per germline, CDR1 SGHNT and CDR2 YENEEA.

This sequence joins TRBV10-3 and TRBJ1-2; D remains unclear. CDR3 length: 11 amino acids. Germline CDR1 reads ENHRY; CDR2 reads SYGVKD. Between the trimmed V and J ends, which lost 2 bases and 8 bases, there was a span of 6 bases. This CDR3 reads CAISEREGYTF. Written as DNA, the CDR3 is TGTGCCATCAGTGAGAGGGAGGGCTACACCTTC.

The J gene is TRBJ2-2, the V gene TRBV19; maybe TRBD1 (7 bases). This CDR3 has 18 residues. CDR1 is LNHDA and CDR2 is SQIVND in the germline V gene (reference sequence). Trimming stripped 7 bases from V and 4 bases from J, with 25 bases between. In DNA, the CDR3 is TGTGCCAGTATGGTAGGTTGGCGACAGGGAGGACGCACCGGGGAGCTGTTTTTT. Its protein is CASMVGWRQGGRTGELFF. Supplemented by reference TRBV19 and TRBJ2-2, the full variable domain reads DGGITQSPKYLFRKEGQNVTLSCEQNLNHDAMYWYRQDPGQGLRLIYYSQIVNDFQKGDIAEGYSVSREKKESFPLTVTSAQKNPTAFYLCASMVGWRQGGRTGELFFGEGSRLTVL.